The 20 T cell receptor beta chains reported below all come from one sample, sequenced in a study of blood T cells in healthy people across ages (dated by TCRdb to between 2014 and 2017). The library was generated by 5' RACE. Sequencing relied on an Illumina HiSeq 2500. A second PCR of roughly 7 to 11 cycles was performed with a sample-barcoded 5' primer and a J-beta primer mix. TCRdb handled the public reads itself, with Q25 trimming in fastp and clone calling in MiXCR, and kept productive beta chains. CDR3 protein duplicates are merged, each entry listing the most common genes and DNA. Here the sample has 630,000 or so distinct CDR3 sequences; 32% occur a single time. The leading ten clones occupy approximately 15% of the sample. The sample was blood. The source is a woman aged 80 or over in good health. Donor details come from another sample of the same person, matched by shared clones.

This clonotype has a count of ten or more. The V call is TRBV7-8, the J call TRBJ2-1; D might be TRBD1 (5 bases). Looked up from germline, CDR1 is SGHVS and CDR2 is FQNEAQ. Deletions cut 1 base from V and 3 bases from J, with 13 bases between. The CDR3 totals 16 residues. CDR3 in DNA: TGTGCCAGCAGCTTAGAGGACACGGGCAACTACAATGAGCAGTTCTTC. It translates to CASSLEDTGNYNEQFF.

This clonotype appeared a single time. This chain joins TRBV7-2 and TRBJ2-5; no clear D gene. The closer fit of TRBJ2-7 to the DNA end suggests the J call may be wrong. CDR1 SGHTA and CDR2 FQGNSA come from the germline V gene. The CDR3 covers 13 residues. CDR3 amino acids: CASSLAFRYEQYF. The CDR3 DNA reads as TGTGCCAGCAGCTTAGCCTTCAGATACGAGCAGTACTTC.

The chain carries TRBV5-1 and TRBJ1-4; D is uncertain. Trimming shortened V by 4 bases and J by 2 bases, and 6 bases separated the two germline ends. Germline loops: CDR1 SGHRS, CDR2 YFSETQ. The CDR3 covers 13 residues. The CDR3 spells CASSTDTNEKLFF. The CDR3 region has the DNA TGCGCCAGCAGCACTGACACTAATGAAAAACTGTTTTTT.

This clonotype appeared once. The chain has TRBV20-1 and TRBJ2-3; 9 bases map to TRBD2. The CDR3 is 14 amino acids. The germline gives CDR1 DFQATT, CDR2 SNEGSKA (reference sequence). Losses at the gene ends were 2 bases for V and 1 base for J; bases not matched to a gene: 1. The CDR3 protein is CSARLAGRTDTQYF. For the CDR3, the DNA is TGCAGTGCTAGACTAGCGGGGCGCACAGATACGCAGTATTTT.

The CDR3 sequence is CASSLDPSGNEQFF. The CDR3 DNA reads TGTGCCAGCAGCTTAGACCCTAGCGGCAATGAGCAGTTCTTC. The chain has TRBV7-2 and TRBJ2-1, with 7 positions matching TRBD2. There are 14 residues in the CDR3. V trimming: 1 base; J trimming: 6 bases; junction bases outside the gene matches: 3. CDR1 and CDR2 (germline): SGHTA, FQGNSA.

This clonotype was seen many times. The chain combines TRBV4-3 with TRBJ2-3; 10 bases agree with TRBD2. This CDR3 is built from 21 residues. The germline CDR1 and CDR2 sequences are LGHNA and YSLEER. The V and J ends lost 1 base and 1 base, in that order; junction bases with no gene match: 17. CDR3 DNA: TGCGCCAGCAGCCAAGGGGTCAGACTAGCGGGTCCATCTGGGGGCACAGATACGCAGTATTTT. This gives the protein CASSQGVRLAGPSGGTDTQYF.

A few counts support this clonotype. A much larger clone lies a single base off, so this may be a read error. The CDR3 sequence is CSARETSTKQFF. Here the CDR3 DNA reads TGCAGTGCTAGAGAGACTAGCACCAAGCAGTTCTTC. V is TRBV20-1 and J is TRBJ2-1; 7 nucleotides agree with TRBD2. The J segment lost 11 bases and the V segment lost 0 bases, leaving 4 bases of the junction unmatched. The germline V gene encodes CDR1 DFQATT and CDR2 SNEGSKA (reference sequence). The CDR3 extends over 12 amino acids.

This sequence joins TRBV6-1 and TRBJ2-1, with 11 bases lining up with TRBD1. V shed 7 bases and J 8 bases; nucleotides not matched to a gene: 10. Germline V gene lookup returns CDR1 MNHNS and CDR2 SASEGT. This CDR3 has 15 residues. The CDR3 loop is CASNFGTGGWDEQFF. The CDR3 DNA reads as TGTGCCAGCAACTTCGGGACAGGGGGGTGGGATGAGCAGTTCTTC.

A few counts support this clonotype. Given a much more abundant clone one base away, this may be a read error. The chain joins TRBV4-2 to TRBJ2-3; 10 bases agree with TRBD1. Germline V gene data show CDR1 as LGHNA and CDR2 as YNFKEQ. The CDR3 is made up of 14 amino acids. This CDR3 is CASSGDRGTDTRYF. In DNA, the CDR3 is TGTGCCAGCAGCGGGGACAGGGGAACAGATACGCGGTATTTT.

V gene TRBV25-1 combines with J gene TRBJ2-5; possible D gene TRBD2, 5 bases. Near its end, the DNA agrees better with TRBJ2-7, so the J call may be wrong. The V gene's germline CDR1 is MGHDK and CDR2 SYGVNS. CDR3 length: 13 residues. CDR3 sequence (DNA): TGTGCCAGCAGCCCCCTCGGGGTCTACGAGCAGTACTTC. It yields the protein CASSPLGVYEQYF.

Concerning this clonotype itself: A much larger clone is a single base away; this may be a read error. The chain uses TRBV6-6 and TRBJ1-2; D gene ambiguous. V lost 0 bases and J 4 bases, leaving 9 bases between the germline ends. The CDR3 loop spans 14 amino acids. Germline-derived CDR1 and CDR2 are MNHNY and SVGAGI (reference sequence). CDR3 sequence: CASSYSRGTYGYTF. The CDR3, as DNA: TGTGCCAGCAGTTACTCACGGGGTACCTATGGCTACACCTTC.

With respect to this clonotype: This could be a read error, since a much larger clone is one nucleotide away. This chain uses TRBV12-3 or TRBV12-4 with TRBJ2-3, with 7 nucleotides matching TRBD2. CDR3 length: 15 amino acids. The chain's CDR3 is CTSSSLGGGRGTQYF. As DNA, the CDR3 is TGTACCAGCAGTTCCTTAGGCGGGGGTCGGGGTACGCAGTATTTT.

This clonotype was recorded at least ten times. The V call is TRBV29-1, the J call TRBJ1-2; no clear D gene. The germline gives CDR1 SQVTM, CDR2 ANQGSEA. The CDR3 is 12 amino acids. With 4 bases removed from V and 0 bases from J, the gap between germline ends came to 6 bases. The CDR3 region has the DNA TGCAGCGTTGGGGCAGCTAACTATGGCTACACCTTC. Translating it yields CSVGAANYGYTF.

In this sample, this clonotype turned up many times. The V gene is TRBV6-6, the J gene TRBJ1-2; D is unclear. V lost 0 bases and J lost 1, with 9 bases in between. The CDR3 is 15 residues long. Germline V gives CDR1 MNHNY, CDR2 SVGAGI (reference sequence). The CDR3 DNA reads TGTGCCAGCAGTTACTCGAAAGATCTTAACTATGGCTACACCTTC. Its translation: CASSYSKDLNYGYTF.

This clonotype was seen a single time. The chain links TRBV20-1 to TRBJ2-3; D possibly matches TRBD1 or TRBD2 (6 bases each). V dropped 7 bases and J dropped 0 bases, with 17 bases sitting between them. The CDR3 length is 15 residues. Per germline, CDR1 DFQATT and CDR2 SNEGSKA (reference sequence). The CDR3 spells CSDPKLGGSTDTQYF. The CDR3 DNA sequence: TGCAGTGATCCCAAGCTAGGGGGGAGCACAGATACGCAGTATTTT.

This clonotype has at least ten counts. The gene calls are TRBV20-1 and TRBJ2-7; TRBD2 agrees at 7 bases. The CDR3 is 14 residues long. The junction had 7 bases not matched to a gene; V was cut back by 5 bases and J by 0 bases. Germline CDR1 is DFQATT and CDR2 is SNEGSKA (reference sequence). CDR3 DNA: TGCAGTGCTCCAGGGACTATGAGCTCCTACGAGCAGTACTTC. Translation gives CSAPGTMSSYEQYF.

This clonotype has just a few counts. V is TRBV6-2 or TRBV6-3 and J is TRBJ2-2; weak D call: TRBD1 (6 bases). This CDR3 comprises 17 residues. The germline V gene has CDR1 MNHEY and CDR2 SVGEGT. V was clipped by 0 bases and J by 5 bases, with 16 bases between them. This CDR3 is CASSYSGTLSRTGELFF. CDR3 nucleotide sequence: TGTGCCAGCAGTTACTCAGGGACACTGAGTAGGACCGGGGAGCTGTTTTTT.

Turning to this clonotype: A much larger clone differs from this one at a single base, so this may be a read error. CDR3 nucleotides: TGCGCCAGCAGATTTGACAGGGGGGAGACCCAGTACTTC. This gives the protein CASRFDRGETQYF. The chain links TRBV5-1 to TRBJ2-5; 9 bases match TRBD1. Germline assignment: CDR1 SGHRS and CDR2 YFSETQ. The J segment lost 5 bases and the V segment lost 5 bases, leaving 4 bases of the junction unmatched. CDR3 length: 13 residues.

In regard to this clonotype: Given a much more abundant clone one base away, this may be a read error. This sequence joins TRBV4-1 and TRBJ2-6; D is unresolved. Trimming stripped 4 bases from V and 0 bases from J, with 16 bases between. The CDR3 covers 18 residues. Germline V CDR1 and CDR2: MGHRA, YSYEKL. The CDR3 loop is CASSRDRVMASGANVLTF. CDR3 in DNA: TGCGCCAGCAGCCGAGATCGGGTCATGGCCTCTGGGGCCAACGTCCTGACTTTC.

This clonotype was found many times. The chain combines TRBV7-3 with TRBJ2-1; 9 nucleotides align to TRBD2. The germline CDR1 and CDR2 sequences are SGHTA and FQGTGA. The junction had 10 bases not matched to a gene; V was cut back by 5 bases and J by 5 bases. The CDR3 has 16 residues. The CDR3 protein is CASSPRRGGRDNEQFF. In DNA, the CDR3 is TGTGCCAGCAGCCCCCGGCGGGGGGGGCGGGACAATGAGCAGTTCTTC.